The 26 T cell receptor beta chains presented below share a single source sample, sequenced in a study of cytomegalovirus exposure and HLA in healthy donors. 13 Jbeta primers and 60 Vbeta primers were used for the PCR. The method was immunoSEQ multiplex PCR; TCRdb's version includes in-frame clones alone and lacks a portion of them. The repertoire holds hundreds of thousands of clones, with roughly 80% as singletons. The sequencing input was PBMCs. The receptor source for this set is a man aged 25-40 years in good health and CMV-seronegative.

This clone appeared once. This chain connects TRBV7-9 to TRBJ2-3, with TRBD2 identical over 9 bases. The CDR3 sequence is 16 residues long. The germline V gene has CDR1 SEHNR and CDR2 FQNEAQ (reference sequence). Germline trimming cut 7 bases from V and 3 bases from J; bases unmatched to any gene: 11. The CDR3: CASKSFERGETDTQYF. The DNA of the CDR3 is TGTGCCAGCAAGTCGTTCGAGCGGGGGGAGACAGATACGCAGTATTTT.

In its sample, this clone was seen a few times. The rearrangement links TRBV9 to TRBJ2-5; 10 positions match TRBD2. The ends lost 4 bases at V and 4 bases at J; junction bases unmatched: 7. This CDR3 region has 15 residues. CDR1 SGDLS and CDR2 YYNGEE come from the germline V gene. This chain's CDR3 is CASSPSGGWGETQYF. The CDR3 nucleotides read TGTGCCAGCAGCCCTAGCGGGGGCTGGGGAGAGACCCAGTACTTC.

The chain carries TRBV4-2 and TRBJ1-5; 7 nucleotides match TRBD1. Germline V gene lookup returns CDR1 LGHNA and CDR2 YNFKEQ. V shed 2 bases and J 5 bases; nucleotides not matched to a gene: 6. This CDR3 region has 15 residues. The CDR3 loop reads CASSQTGARDQPQHF. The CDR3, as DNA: TGTGCCAGCAGCCAAACAGGGGCAAGGGATCAGCCCCAGCATTTT.

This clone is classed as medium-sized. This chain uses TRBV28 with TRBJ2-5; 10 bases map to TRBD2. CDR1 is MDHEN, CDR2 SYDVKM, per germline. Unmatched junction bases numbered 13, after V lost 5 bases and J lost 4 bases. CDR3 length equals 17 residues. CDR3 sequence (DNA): TGTGCCAGCAGTCTCCAGCGGGGGGGTTCGGTAGGAGAGACCCAGTACTTC. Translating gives CASSLQRGGSVGETQYF. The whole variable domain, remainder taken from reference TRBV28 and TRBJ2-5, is DVKVTQSSRYLVKRTGEKVFLECVQDMDHENMFWYRQDPGLGLRLIYFSYDVKMKEKGDIPEGYSVSREKKERFSLILESASTNQTSMYLCASSLQRGGSVGETQYFGPGTRLLVL.

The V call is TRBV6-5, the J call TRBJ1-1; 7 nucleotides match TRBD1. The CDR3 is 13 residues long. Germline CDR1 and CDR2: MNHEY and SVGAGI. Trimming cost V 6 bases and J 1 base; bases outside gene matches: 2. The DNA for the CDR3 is TGTGCCAGCAGGCGGGACAGGAACACTGAAGCTTTCTTT. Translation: CASRRDRNTEAFF.

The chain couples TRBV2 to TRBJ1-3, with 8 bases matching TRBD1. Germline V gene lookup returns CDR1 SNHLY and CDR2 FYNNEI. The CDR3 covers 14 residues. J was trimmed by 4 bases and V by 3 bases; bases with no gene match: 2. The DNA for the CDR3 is TGTGCCAGCAGTGAGGACAGGGCAGGAAACACCATATATTTT. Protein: CASSEDRAGNTIYF. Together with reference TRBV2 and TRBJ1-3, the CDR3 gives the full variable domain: EPEVTQTPSHQVTQMGQEVILRCVPISNHLYFYWYRQILGQKVEFLVSFYNNEISEKSEIFDDQFSVERPDGSNFTLKIRSTKLEDSAMYFCASSEDRAGNTIYFGEGSWLTVV.

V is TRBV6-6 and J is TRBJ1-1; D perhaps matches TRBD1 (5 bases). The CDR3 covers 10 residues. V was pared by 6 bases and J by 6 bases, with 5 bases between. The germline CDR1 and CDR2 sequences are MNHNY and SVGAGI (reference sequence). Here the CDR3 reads CASRGPEAFF. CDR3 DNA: TGTGCCAGCAGGGGGCCTGAAGCTTTCTTT.

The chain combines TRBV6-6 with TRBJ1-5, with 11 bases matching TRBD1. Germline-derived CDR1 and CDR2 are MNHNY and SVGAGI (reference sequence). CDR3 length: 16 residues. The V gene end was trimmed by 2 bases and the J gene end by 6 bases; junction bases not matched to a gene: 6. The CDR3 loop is CASSYGGQGAAQPQHF. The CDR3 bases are TGTGCCAGCAGTTACGGAGGACAGGGGGCAGCTCAGCCCCAGCATTTT.

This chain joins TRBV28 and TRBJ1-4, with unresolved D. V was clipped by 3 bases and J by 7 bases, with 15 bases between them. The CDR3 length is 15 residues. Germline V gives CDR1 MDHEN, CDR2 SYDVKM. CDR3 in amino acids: CASSFLSGGSEKLFF. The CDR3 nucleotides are TGTGCCAGCAGTTTTTTGTCCGGAGGTAGTGAAAAACTGTTTTTT.

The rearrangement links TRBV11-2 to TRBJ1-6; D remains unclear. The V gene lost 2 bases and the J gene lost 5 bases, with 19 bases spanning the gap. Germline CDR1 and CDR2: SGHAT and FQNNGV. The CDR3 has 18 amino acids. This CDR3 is CASSLSPHPAANNSPLHF. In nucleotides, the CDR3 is TGTGCCAGCAGCTTAAGTCCTCACCCGGCAGCGAATAATTCACCCCTCCACTTT.

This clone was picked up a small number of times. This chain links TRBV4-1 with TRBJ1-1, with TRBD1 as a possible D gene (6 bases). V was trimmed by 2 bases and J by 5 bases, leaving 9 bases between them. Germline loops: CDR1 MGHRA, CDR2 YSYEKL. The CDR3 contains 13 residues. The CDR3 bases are TGCGCCAGCAGCCAACGGACAGAAACTGAAGCTTTCTTT. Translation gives CASSQRTETEAFF.

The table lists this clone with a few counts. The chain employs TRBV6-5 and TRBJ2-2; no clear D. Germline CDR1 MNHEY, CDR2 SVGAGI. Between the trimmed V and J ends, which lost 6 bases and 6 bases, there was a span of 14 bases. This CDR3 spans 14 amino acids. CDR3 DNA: TGTGCCAGCAGCCAATTTCGCGTTCCCGGGGAGCTGTTTTTT. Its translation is CASSQFRVPGELFF.

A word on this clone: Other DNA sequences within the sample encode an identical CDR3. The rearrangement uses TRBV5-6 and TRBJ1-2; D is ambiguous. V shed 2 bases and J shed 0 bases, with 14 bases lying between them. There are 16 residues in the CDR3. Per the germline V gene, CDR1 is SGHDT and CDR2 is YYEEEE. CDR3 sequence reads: CASSFDFPASNYGYTF. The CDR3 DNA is TGTGCCAGCAGCTTTGACTTCCCCGCCTCTAACTATGGCTACACCTTC.

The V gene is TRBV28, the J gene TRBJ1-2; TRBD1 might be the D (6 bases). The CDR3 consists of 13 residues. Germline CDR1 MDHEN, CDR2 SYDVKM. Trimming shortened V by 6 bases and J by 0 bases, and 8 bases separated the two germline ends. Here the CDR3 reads CASSRGTNYGYTF. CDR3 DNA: TGTGCCAGCAGCAGGGGAACTAACTATGGCTACACCTTC.

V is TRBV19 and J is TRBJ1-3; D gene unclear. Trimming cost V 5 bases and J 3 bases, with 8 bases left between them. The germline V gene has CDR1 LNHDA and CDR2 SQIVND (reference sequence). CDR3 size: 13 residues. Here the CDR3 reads CASSPSGGNTIYF. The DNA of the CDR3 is TGTGCCAGTAGTCCCTCCGGTGGAAACACCATATATTTT.

The CDR3 DNA sequence: TGTGCCAGCAGTACTAGGGATTATCAGCCCCAGCATTTT. Residues: CASSTRDYQPQHF. The chain recombines TRBV27 with TRBJ1-5, with no clear D. V was trimmed by 5 bases and J by 5 bases, leaving 10 bases between them. In germline, CDR1 is MNHEY, CDR2 SMNVEV (reference sequence). The CDR3 spans 13 residues.

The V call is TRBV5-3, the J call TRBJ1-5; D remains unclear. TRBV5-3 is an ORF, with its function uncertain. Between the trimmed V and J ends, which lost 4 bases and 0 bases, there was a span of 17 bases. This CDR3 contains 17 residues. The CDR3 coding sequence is TGTGCCAGAAGCCTCCCGACCGACACTTATAGCAATCAGCCCCAGCATTTT. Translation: CARSLPTDTYSNQPQHF.

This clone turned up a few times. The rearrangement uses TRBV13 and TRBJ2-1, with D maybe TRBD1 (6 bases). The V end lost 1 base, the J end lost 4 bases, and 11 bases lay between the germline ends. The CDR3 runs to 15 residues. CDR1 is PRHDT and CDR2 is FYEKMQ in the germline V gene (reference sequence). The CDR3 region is CASSLVPDSYNEQFF. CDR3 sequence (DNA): TGTGCCAGCAGCTTAGTTCCGGACAGTTACAATGAGCAGTTCTTC.

CDR3 amino acids: CASSFNTGAFSEAFF. CDR3 in DNA: TGTGCCAGCAGTTTCAACACAGGGGCCTTTTCTGAAGCTTTCTTT. The gene calls are TRBV5-4 and TRBJ1-1, with TRBD1 identical over 7 bases. CDR3 size: 15 residues. The germline CDR1 and CDR2 sequences are SGHNT and YYREEE (reference sequence). J lost 6 bases, V lost 5 bases, and 13 bases had no gene match.

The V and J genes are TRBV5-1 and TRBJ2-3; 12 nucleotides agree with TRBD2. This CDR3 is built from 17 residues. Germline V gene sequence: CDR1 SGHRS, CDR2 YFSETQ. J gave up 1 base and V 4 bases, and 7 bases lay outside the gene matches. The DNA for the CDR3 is TGCGCCAGCAGCCTTGGACTAGCGGGGACCCGCACAGATACGCAGTATTTT. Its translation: CASSLGLAGTRTDTQYF.

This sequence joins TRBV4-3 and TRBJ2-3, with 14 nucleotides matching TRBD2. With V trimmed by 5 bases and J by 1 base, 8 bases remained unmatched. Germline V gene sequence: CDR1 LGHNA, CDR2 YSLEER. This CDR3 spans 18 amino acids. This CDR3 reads CASSVAGGLAGGTDTQYF. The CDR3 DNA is TGCGCCAGCAGCGTAGCAGGGGGACTAGCGGGGGGCACAGATACGCAGTATTTT.

The CDR3 region is CASSFDRVVDNEQFF. The CDR3 nucleotides read TGTGCCAGCAGCTTTGACAGGGTCGTGGACAATGAGCAGTTCTTC. V is TRBV7-9 and J is TRBJ2-1, with 7 bases aligning to TRBD1. The CDR3 loop spans 15 amino acids. Germline values: CDR1 SEHNR, CDR2 FQNEAQ (reference sequence). V lost 3 bases, J lost 5 bases, and 7 bases stayed unmatched.

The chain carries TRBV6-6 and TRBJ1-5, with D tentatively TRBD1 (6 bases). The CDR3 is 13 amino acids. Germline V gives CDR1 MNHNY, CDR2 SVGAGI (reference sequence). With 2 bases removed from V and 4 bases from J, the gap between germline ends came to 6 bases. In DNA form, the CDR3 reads TGTGCCAGCAGTTACGGGACAAATCAGCCCCAGCATTTT. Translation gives CASSYGTNQPQHF.

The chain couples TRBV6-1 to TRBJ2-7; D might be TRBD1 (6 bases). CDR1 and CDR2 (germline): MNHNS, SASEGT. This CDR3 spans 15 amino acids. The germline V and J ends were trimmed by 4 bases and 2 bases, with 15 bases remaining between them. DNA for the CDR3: TGTGCCAGCAGTGTTCAACAGGGACGTACCTACGAGCAGTACTTC. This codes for CASSVQQGRTYEQYF.

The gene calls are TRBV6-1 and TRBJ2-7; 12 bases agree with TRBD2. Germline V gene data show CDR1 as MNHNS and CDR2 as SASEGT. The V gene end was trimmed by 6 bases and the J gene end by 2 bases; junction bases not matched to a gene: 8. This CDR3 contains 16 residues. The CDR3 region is CASRELAGGRAYEQYF. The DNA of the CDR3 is TGTGCCAGCAGGGAACTAGCGGGGGGCCGAGCCTACGAGCAGTACTTC.

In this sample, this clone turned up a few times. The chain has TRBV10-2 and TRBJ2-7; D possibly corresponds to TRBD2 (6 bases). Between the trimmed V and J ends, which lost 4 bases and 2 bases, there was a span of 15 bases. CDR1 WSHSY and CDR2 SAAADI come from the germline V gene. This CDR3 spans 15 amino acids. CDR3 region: CASSGSLRDAYEQYF. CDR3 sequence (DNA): TGCGCCAGCAGTGGATCCTTGCGGGACGCCTACGAGCAGTACTTC.